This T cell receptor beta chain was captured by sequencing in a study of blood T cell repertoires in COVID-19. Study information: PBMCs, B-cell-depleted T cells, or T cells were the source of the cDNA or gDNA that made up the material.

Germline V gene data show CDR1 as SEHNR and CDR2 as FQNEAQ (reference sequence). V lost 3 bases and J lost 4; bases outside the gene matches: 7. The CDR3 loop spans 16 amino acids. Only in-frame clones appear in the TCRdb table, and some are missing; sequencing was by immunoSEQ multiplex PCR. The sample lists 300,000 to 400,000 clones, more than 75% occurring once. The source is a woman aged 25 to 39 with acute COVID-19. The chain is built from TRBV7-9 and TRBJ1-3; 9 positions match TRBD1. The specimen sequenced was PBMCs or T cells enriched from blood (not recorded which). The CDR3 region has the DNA TGTGCCAGCAGCTTCTACAGGGGGCCTCCCGGAAACACCATATATTTT. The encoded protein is CASSFYRGPPGNTIYF.